A selection of T cell receptor beta chains follows, all from one sample in a study of blood T cell repertoires in COVID-19. The assay was immunoSEQ multiplex PCR, and TCRdb's table has in-frame clones only and misses some. The data hold fewer than 250,000 clones, with 83% observed a single time. The sample comprised peripheral blood. The source is a human donor in a cohort sampled during active COVID-19. Both conserved end residues are part of each CDR3. Each record gives: D gene, J gene, clone size, V gene, CDR3 protein, CDR3 DNA. The D gene is left open where the match is weak. Some rows mark clone size as missing; the rest say once, few, many or name a class of expanded clone.

TRBD1,TRBJ1-1,.,TRBV14,CASSQDWGQGTEAFF,TGTGCCAGCAGCCAAGATTGGGGACAGGGCACTGAAGCTTTCTTT
.,TRBJ1-1,.,TRBV28,CASSGGGTNAMNAFF,TGTGCCAGCAGTGGGGGGGGGACGAACGCCATGAACGCTTTCTTT
TRBD1,TRBJ2-5,few,TRBV19,CASSPGTGSEETQYF,TGTGCCAGTAGTCCCGGGACAGGTTCTGAAGAGACCCAGTACTTC
.,TRBJ2-5,.,TRBV6-6,CASSRGEQETQYF,TGTGCCAGCAGCAGGGGGGAGCAAGAGACCCAGTACTTC
.,TRBJ1-4,many,TRBV28,CATGANEKLFF,TGTGCCACGGGGGCTAATGAAAAACTGTTTTTT
.,TRBJ1-2,few,TRBV18,CASSQNAGYGYTF,TGTGCCAGCTCACAAAACGCAGGGTATGGCTACACCTTC
.,TRBJ2-7,few,TRBV25-1,CASSGSGYEQYF,TGTGCCAGCAGTGGGAGCGGCTACGAGCAGTACTTC
.,TRBJ2-3,.,TRBV5-1,CASSLGRGGTSTDTQYF,TGCGCCAGCAGCTTGGGTCGTGGGGGGACTAGCACAGATACGCAGTATTTT
.,TRBJ2-5,.,TRBV5-1,CASSLVVGTSEETQYF,TGCGCCAGCAGCTTGGTTGTAGGGACTTCCGAAGAGACCCAGTACTTC
TRBD2,TRBJ2-7,.,TRBV20-1,CSASRRTSGRGNEQYF,TGCAGTGCTAGTCGTAGGACTAGCGGGAGAGGTAACGAGCAGTACTTC
.,TRBJ2-3,.,TRBV27,CASSGGWDTQYF,TGTGCCAGCAGCGGGGGATGGGATACGCAGTATTTT
TRBD2,TRBJ2-2,.,TRBV27,CASSLRASGRGNTGELFF,TGTGCCAGCAGCCTCCGGGCTAGCGGGAGGGGAAACACCGGGGAGCTGTTTTTT
.,TRBJ1-2,.,TRBV10-1,CASSPGRANYGYTF,TGCGCCAGCAGTCCGGGGAGGGCAAACTATGGCTACACCTTC
.,TRBJ2-5,few,TRBV5-1,CASSLGAAQETQYF,TGCGCCAGCAGCTTGGGGGCAGCCCAAGAGACCCAGTACTTC
TRBD1,TRBJ1-1,.,TRBV18,CASSTVRRGIAEAFF,TGTGCCAGCTCAACGGTCCGCAGGGGGATTGCTGAAGCTTTCTTT